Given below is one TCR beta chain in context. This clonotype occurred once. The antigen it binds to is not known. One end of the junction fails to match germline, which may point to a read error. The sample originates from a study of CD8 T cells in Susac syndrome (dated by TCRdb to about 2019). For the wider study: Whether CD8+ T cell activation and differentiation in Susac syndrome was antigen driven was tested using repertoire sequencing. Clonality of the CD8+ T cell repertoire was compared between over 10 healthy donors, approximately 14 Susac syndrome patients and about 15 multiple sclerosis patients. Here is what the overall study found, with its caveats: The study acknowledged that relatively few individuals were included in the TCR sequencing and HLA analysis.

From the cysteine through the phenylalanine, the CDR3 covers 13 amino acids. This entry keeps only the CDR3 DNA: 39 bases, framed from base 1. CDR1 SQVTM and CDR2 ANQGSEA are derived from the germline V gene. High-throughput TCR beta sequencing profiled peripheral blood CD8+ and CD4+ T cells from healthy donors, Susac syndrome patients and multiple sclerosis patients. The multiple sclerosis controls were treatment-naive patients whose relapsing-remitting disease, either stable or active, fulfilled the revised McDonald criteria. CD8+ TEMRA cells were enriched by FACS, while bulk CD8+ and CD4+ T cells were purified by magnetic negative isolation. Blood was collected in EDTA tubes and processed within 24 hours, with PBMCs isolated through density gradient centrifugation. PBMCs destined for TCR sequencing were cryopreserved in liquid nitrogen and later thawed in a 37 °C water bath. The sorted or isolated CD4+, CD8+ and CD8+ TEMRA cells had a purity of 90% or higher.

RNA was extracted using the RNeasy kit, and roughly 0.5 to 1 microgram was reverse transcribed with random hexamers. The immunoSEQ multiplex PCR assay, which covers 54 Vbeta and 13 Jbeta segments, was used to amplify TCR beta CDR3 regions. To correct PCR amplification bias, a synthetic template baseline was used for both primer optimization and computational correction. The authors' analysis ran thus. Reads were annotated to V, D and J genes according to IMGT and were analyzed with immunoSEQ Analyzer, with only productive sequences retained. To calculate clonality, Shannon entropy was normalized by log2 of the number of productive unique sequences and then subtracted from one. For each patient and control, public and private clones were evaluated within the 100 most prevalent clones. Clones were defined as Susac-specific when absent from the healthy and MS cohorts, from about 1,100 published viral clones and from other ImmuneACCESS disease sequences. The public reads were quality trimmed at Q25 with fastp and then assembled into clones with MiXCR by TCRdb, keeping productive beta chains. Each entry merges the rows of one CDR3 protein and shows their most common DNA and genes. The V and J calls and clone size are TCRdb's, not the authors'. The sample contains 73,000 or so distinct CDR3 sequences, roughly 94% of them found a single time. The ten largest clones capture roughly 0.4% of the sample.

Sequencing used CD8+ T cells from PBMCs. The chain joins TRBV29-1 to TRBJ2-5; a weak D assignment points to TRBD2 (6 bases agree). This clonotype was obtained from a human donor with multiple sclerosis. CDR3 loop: CSVEDLPGRGRDF. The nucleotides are TGCAGCGTTGAAGATCTGCCCGGGAGAGGTCGAGACTTC.